This TCR beta chain was obtained from a study of blood T cell repertoires in COVID-19. Per the authors' pipeline: Estimates of nucleated cell counts were drawn from the amplification of reference gene primers. Here immunoSEQ multiplex PCR was the method, and the copy in TCRdb shows in-frame clones only, minus some. That table furnishes V, J and clone size, whereas the DNA furnished D and trimming. This sample has under 200,000 clones, with about four fifths found just once. Germline V lookup: CDR1 SGHNT, CDR2 YYREEE (reference sequence). The V segment lost 4 bases and the J segment 3 bases; nucleotides outside the gene matches: 6. The CDR3 consists of 14 residues.

The sequence was collected from a woman aged 60-70 years who had recovered from COVID-19. Sequencing input: PBMCs or T cells enriched from blood (not recorded which). The chain joins TRBV5-4 to TRBJ2-7; 8 nucleotides agree with TRBD1. The CDR3, as DNA: TGTGCCAGCAGCCTTGGACAGGGCTACTACGAGCAGTACTTC. This sequence encodes CASSLGQGYYEQYF. The entire variable domain, with the rest obtained from reference TRBV5-4 and TRBJ2-7, is as follows: ETGVTQSPTHLIKTRGQQVTLRCSSQSGHNTVSWYQQALGQGPQFIFQYYREEENGRGNFPPRFSGLQFPNYSSELNVNALELDDSALYLCASSLGQGYYEQYFGPGTRLTVT.